The present T cell receptor beta chain was sequenced within a study of blood T cell repertoires in COVID-19. Study-wide background: Sources were T cells, B-cell-depleted T cells, or PBMCs; the material itself was cDNA or gDNA.

CDR3 size: 14 residues. Germline CDR1 reads LNHDA; CDR2 reads SQIVND (reference sequence). V lost 4 bases, J lost 3 bases, and 4 bases stayed unmatched. Original handling: Quantification of nucleated cells was approximated via reference gene primer amplification. TCRdb's copy holds only in-frame clones and misses some; the assay was immunoSEQ multiplex PCR. V, J and clone size derive from that table, while D and trimming were established from the DNA sequence. The sample has approximately 69,000 clones, more than 80% seen once; the top ten hold 20% to 25%. Sequenced material: peripheral blood. The V call is TRBV19, the J call TRBJ1-2; 8 nucleotides line up with TRBD1. This TCR was recovered from a woman between 65 and 79 years old with acute or convalescent COVID-19. The CDR3 nucleotides are TGTGCCAGTAGTAAACCGGGACAGGACTATGGCTACACCTTC. Translation gives CASSKPGQDYGYTF.